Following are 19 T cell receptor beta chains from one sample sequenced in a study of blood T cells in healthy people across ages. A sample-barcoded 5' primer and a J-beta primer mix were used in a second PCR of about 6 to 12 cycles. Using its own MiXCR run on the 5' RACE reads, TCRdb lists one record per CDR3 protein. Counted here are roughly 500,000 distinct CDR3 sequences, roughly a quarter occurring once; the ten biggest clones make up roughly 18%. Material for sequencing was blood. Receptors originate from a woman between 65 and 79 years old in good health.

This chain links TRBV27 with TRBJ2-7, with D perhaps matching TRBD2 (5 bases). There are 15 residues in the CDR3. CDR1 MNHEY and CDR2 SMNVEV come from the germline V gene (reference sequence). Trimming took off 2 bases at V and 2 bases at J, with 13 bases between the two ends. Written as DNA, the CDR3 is TGTGCCAGCAGTTTAAAATCGGGGAGAACCTACGAGCAGTACTTC. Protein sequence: CASSLKSGRTYEQYF.

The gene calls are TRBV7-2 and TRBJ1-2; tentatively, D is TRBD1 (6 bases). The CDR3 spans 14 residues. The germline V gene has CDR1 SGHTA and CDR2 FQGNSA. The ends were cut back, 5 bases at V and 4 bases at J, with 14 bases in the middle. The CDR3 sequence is CASSLRTVRYGYTF. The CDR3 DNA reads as TGTGCCAGCAGCCTAAGGACAGTACGCTATGGCTACACCTTC.

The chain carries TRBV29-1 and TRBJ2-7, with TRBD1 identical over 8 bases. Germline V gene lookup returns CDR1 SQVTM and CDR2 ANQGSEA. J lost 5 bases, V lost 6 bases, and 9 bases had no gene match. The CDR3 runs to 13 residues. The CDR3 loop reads CSVHRGRGHEQYF. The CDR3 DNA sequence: TGCAGCGTCCATCGGGGCAGGGGGCACGAGCAGTACTTC.

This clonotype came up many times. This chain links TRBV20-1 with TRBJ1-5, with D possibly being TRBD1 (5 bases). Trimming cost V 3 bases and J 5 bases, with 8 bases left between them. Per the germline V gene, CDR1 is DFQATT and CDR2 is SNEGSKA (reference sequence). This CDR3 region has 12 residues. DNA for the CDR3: TGCAGTGCTAGGGGGGGGGATCAGCCCCAGCATTTT. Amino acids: CSARGGDQPQHF.

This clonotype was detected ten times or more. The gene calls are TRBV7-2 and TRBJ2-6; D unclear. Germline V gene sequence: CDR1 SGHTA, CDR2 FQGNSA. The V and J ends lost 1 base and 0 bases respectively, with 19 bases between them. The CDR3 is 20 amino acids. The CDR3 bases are TGTGCCAGCAGCTTAGGACGATCCCGGTACCGCGACTCTGGGGCCAACGTCCTGACTTTC. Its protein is CASSLGRSRYRDSGANVLTF. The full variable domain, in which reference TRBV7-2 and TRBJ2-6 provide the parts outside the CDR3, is GAGVSQSPSNKVTEKGKDVELRCDPISGHTALYWYRQSLGQGLEFLIYFQGNSAPDKSGLPSDRFSAERTGGSVSTLTIQRTQQEDSAVYLCASSLGRSRYRDSGANVLTFGAGSRLTVL.

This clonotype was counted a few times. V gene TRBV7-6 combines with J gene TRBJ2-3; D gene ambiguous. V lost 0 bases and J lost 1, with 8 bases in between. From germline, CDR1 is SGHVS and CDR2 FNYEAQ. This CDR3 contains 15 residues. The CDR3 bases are TGTGCCAGCAGCTTAGCGCTAAGGGGCACAGATACGCAGTATTTT. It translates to CASSLALRGTDTQYF.

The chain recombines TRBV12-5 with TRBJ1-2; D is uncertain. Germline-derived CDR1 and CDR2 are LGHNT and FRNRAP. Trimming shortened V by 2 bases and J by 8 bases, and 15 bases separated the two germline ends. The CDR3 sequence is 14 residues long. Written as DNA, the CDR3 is TGTGCTAGTGGTTTGTCTCCTGGCTTGGCAGGCTACACCTTC. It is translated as CASGLSPGLAGYTF.

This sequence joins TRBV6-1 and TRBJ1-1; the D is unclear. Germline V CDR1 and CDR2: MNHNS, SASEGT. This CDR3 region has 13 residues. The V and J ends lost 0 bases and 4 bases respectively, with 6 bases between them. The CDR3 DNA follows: TGTGCCAGCAGTGAAGCGCGGGGCACTGAAGCTTTCTTT. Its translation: CASSEARGTEAFF.

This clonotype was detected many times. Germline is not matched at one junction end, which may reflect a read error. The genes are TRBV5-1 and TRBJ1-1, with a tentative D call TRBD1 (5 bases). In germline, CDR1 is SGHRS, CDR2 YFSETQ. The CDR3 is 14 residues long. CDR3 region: CASSLEGRGTEAFF. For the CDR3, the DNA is TGTGCCAGCAGCTTAGAGGGGAGAGGCACTGAAGCTTTCTTT. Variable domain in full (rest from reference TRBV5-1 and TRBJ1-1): KAGVTQTPRYLIKTRGQQVTLSCSPISGHRSVSWYQQTPGQGLQFLFEYFSETQRNKGNFPGRFSGRQFSNSRSEMNVSTLELGDSALYLCASSLEGRGTEAFFGQGTRLTVV.

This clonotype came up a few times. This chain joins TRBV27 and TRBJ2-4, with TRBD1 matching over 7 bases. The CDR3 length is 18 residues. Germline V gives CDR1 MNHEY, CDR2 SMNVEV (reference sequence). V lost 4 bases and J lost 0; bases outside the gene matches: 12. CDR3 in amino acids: CASSSTGTAKLAKNIQYF. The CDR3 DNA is TGTGCCAGCAGTTCAACCGGGACAGCTAAGCTAGCCAAAAACATTCAGTACTTC.

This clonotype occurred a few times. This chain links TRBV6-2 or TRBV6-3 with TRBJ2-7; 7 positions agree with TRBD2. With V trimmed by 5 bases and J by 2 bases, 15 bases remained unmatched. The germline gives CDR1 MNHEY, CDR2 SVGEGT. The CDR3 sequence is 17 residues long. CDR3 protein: CASSRTAVSGPAYEQYF. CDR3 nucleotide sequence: TGTGCCAGCAGTCGTACTGCGGTTAGCGGGCCAGCCTACGAGCAGTACTTC.

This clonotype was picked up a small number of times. The CDR3 DNA reads TGTGCCAGCTCACCCGAACTGGGAGGTCAGCAGTACTTC. Translating it yields CASSPELGGQQYF. V usage is TRBV18 and J usage is TRBJ2-7, with D possibly TRBD2 on 6 matching bases. CDR1 is KGHSH and CDR2 is LQKENI in the germline V gene. V lost 3 bases, J lost 8 bases, and 14 bases lay in between. CDR3 length equals 13 residues.

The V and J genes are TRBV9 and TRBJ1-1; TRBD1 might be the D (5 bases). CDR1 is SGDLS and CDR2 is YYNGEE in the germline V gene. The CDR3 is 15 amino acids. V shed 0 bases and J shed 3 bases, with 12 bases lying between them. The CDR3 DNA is TGTGCCAGCAGCGTAGGACAGAGAGGCGACACTGAAGCTTTCTTT. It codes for CASSVGQRGDTEAFF.

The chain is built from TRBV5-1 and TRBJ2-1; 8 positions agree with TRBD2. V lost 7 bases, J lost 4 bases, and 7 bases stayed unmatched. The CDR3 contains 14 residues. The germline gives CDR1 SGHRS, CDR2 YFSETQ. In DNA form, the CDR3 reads TGCGCCAGCGCCCAAAGCGGGAGTTACAATGAGCAGTTCTTC. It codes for CASAQSGSYNEQFF.

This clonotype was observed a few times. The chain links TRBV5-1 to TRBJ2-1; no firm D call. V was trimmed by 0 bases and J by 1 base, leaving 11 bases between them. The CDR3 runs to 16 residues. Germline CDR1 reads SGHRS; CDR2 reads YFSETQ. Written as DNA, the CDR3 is TGCGCCAGCAGCTTGGCACAAGCACCTTCCTACAATGAGCAGTTCTTC. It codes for CASSLAQAPSYNEQFF.

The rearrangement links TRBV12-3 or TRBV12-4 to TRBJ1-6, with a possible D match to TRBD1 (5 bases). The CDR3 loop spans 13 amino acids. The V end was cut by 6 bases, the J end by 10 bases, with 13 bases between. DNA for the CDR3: TGTGCCAGCAGCTCGGGGGGGAACTCACCCCTCCACTTT. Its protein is CASSSGGNSPLHF.

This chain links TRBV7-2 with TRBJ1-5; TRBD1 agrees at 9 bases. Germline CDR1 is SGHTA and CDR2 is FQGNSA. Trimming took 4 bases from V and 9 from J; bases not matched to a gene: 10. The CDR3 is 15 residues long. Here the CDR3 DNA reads TGTGCCAGCAGCTCCTCCGGGACAGGGAGGGCGCCCCAGCATTTT. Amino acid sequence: CASSSSGTGRAPQHF.

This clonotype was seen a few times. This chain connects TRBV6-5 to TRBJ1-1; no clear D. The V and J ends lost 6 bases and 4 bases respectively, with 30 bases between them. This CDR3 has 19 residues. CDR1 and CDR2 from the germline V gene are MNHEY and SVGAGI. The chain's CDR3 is CASSPHHVRFEGSGTEAFF. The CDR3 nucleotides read TGTGCCAGCAGCCCTCACCATGTCCGTTTCGAGGGCTCGGGCACTGAAGCTTTCTTT.

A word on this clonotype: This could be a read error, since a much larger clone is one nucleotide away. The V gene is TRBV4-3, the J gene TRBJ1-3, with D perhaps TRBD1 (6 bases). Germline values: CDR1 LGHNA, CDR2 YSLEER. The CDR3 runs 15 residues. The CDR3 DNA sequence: TGCGCCAGCAGCCAAGTAACAGGGATTGGAAACACCACATATTTT. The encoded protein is CASSQVTGIGNTTYF.